This entry lists 21 T cell receptor beta chains sequenced from one sample in a study of blood T cell repertoires in COVID-19. Some clones are missing from TCRdb's copy, which holds only in-frame ones; the method was immunoSEQ multiplex PCR. Of roughly 33,000 clones listed, approximately 82% are singletons. Sequences were obtained from peripheral blood. These receptors all come from a woman aged 60-70 years with acute or convalescent COVID-19.

V usage is TRBV10-1 and J usage is TRBJ2-1; 8 bases are a match to TRBD1. CDR1 is WNHNN and CDR2 is SYGVQD in the germline V gene (reference sequence). The CDR3 is made up of 13 amino acids. V shed 3 bases, J shed 6 bases, and the junction held 1 base outside the gene matches. The CDR3 DNA reads as TGCGCCAGCAGTGATGGACAGGGCAATGAGCAGTTCTTC. Protein: CASSDGQGNEQFF.

V and J are TRBV18 and TRBJ2-7; 7 bases align to TRBD1. This CDR3 is built from 14 residues. After removal of 6 bases from V and 3 bases from J, the junction contained 8 bases not matched to a gene. CDR1 KGHSH and CDR2 LQKENI come from the germline V gene. The CDR3 loop is CASSRPGTDYEQYF. The CDR3 nucleotides are TGTGCCAGCTCTCGCCCCGGGACAGACTACGAGCAGTACTTC.

CDR3 DNA: TGTGCCAGCAGTTACTTGGCCACCCACGAGCAGTACTTC. It is translated as CASSYLATHEQYF. The rearrangement uses TRBV6-5 and TRBJ2-7; no reliable D call. The V and J ends lost 1 base and 5 bases respectively, with 9 bases between them. The CDR3 is made up of 13 amino acids. The V gene's germline CDR1 is MNHEY and CDR2 SVGAGI.

This sequence joins TRBV19 and TRBJ1-1; 9 bases map to TRBD1. Germline V gene lookup returns CDR1 LNHDA and CDR2 SQIVND (reference sequence). The CDR3 covers 14 residues. The V gene end was trimmed by 8 bases and the J gene end by 0 bases; junction bases not matched to a gene: 4. CDR3 nucleotides: TGTGCCAGTGGAGACAGGGGGATGAACACTGAAGCTTTCTTT. Translating it yields CASGDRGMNTEAFF.

The chain employs TRBV5-6 and TRBJ1-2, with a possible D match to TRBD1 (6 bases). Germline V gene data show CDR1 as SGHDT and CDR2 as YYEEEE. The CDR3 length is 14 residues. V was pared by 4 bases and J by 4 bases, with 14 bases between. The CDR3 region has the DNA TGTGCCAGCAGCCCCCTGCAGGGGCCCTATGGCTACACCTTC. Translated, it gives CASSPLQGPYGYTF.

The chain's CDR3 is CASSLALGHSEKLFF. In DNA form, the CDR3 reads TGTGCCAGCAGCTTAGCTCTGGGGCACAGTGAAAAACTGTTTTTT. The V gene is TRBV11-2, the J gene TRBJ1-4; possibly TRBD1 for D (5 bases). Germline lookup yields CDR1 SGHAT and CDR2 FQNNGV. The CDR3 has 15 amino acids. Trimming took off 1 base at V and 7 bases at J, with 13 bases between the two ends.

This clone was detected a few times. This chain connects TRBV6-1 to TRBJ1-1; D unresolved. The CDR3 has 18 residues. V lost 3 bases and J 0 bases, leaving 20 bases between the germline ends. The V gene's germline CDR1 is MNHNS and CDR2 SASEGT. This CDR3 reads CASSEVLLTYLMNTEAFF. As DNA, the CDR3 is TGTGCCAGCAGTGAGGTCCTTCTTACATATCTGATGAACACTGAAGCTTTCTTT.

The chain uses TRBV2 and TRBJ2-2, with 8 bases aligning to TRBD1. Germline V gives CDR1 SNHLY, CDR2 FYNNEI. J gave up 3 bases and V 7 bases, and 4 bases lay outside the gene matches. The CDR3 runs 14 residues. CDR3 DNA sequence: TGTGCCAGCATCCAGGGGGCGGACACCGGGGAGCTGTTTTTT. Amino acids: CASIQGADTGELFF.

The CDR3 loop reads CASSLLAGNGYTF. CDR3 DNA sequence: TGCGCCAGCAGCTTGCTGGCAGGGAATGGCTACACCTTC. V and J are TRBV5-1 and TRBJ1-2, with D possibly matching TRBD1 (5 bases). The germline V and J ends were trimmed by 1 base and 6 bases, with 10 bases remaining between them. CDR1 and CDR2 (germline): SGHRS, YFSETQ. This CDR3 has 13 residues.

This chain links TRBV3-1 (or the pseudogene TRBV3-2) with TRBJ2-3; 7 nucleotides align to TRBD1. With 5 bases clipped from V and 2 bases from J, the junction kept 7 bases outside the gene matches. The CDR3 runs 15 residues. Germline V gene sequence: CDR1 LGHDT, CDR2 YNNKEL (reference sequence). The DNA of the CDR3 is TGTGCCAGCAGCACTCTTGACAGGGACACAGATACGCAGTATTTT. The encoded protein is CASSTLDRDTDTQYF.

In its sample, this clone was seen a few times. This chain connects TRBV13 to TRBJ2-1; a weak D match, TRBD1 (6 bases). The V end lost 5 bases, the J end lost 5 bases, and 10 bases lay between the germline ends. Germline CDR1 PRHDT, CDR2 FYEKMQ (reference sequence). The CDR3 is 13 amino acids. The CDR3 loop is CASSLWTDNEQFF. The CDR3 bases are TGTGCCAGCAGCCTTTGGACAGACAATGAGCAGTTCTTC.

This rearrangement joins TRBV27 to TRBJ1-1; perhaps TRBD1 as D (6 bases). CDR1 MNHEY and CDR2 SMNVEV come from the germline V gene (reference sequence). The CDR3 runs to 13 residues. V gave up 5 bases and J gave up 5 bases, with 12 bases separating them. CDR3 protein: CASSPGTFTEAFF. In DNA form, the CDR3 reads TGTGCCAGCAGTCCGGGGACATTTACTGAAGCTTTCTTT.

Here the CDR3 DNA reads TGTGCCACCAGCAGCGGGGTAGGTGGGAGCACCTACGAGCAGTACTTC. As protein: CATSSGVGGSTYEQYF. The rearrangement joins TRBV15 to TRBJ2-7; tentatively, D is TRBD2 (5 bases). Germline V CDR1 and CDR2: LNHNV, YYDKDF (reference sequence). Trimming removed 3 bases from V and 2 bases from J, with 17 bases in between. The CDR3 has 16 residues. Combining the CDR3 with reference TRBV15 and TRBJ2-7 gives the whole variable domain DAMVIQNPRYQVTQFGKPVTLSCSQTLNHNVMYWYQQKSSQAPKLLFHYYDKDFNNEADTPDNFQSRRPNTSFCFLDIRSPGLGDTAMYLCATSSGVGGSTYEQYFGPGTRLTVT.

The rearrangement joins TRBV28 to TRBJ1-4; TRBD1 is a possible D gene (6 bases). The V end was cut by 8 bases, the J end by 6 bases, with 10 bases between. Germline V gives CDR1 MDHEN, CDR2 SYDVKM. The length of the CDR3 is 12 residues. The CDR3 loop reads CASDDRHEKLFF. As DNA, the CDR3 is TGTGCCAGCGATGACAGGCATGAAAAACTGTTTTTT.

J is TRBJ1-4 and V is TRBV6-5; maybe TRBD1 (5 bases). V shed 5 bases and J shed 6 bases, with 16 bases lying between them. The CDR3 runs 15 residues. Germline CDR1 and CDR2: MNHEY and SVGAGI. The CDR3 DNA follows: TGTGCCAGCAGTACGCAGGGTGTAATGGATGAAAAACTGTTTTTT. Its protein product is CASSTQGVMDEKLFF.

This clone was observed a handful of times. The CDR3 here is CASSPSSGSANTGELFF. Written as DNA, the CDR3 is TGTGCCAGCAGCCCTTCCTCGGGGAGCGCTAACACCGGGGAGCTGTTTTTT. The chain is built from TRBV7-2 and TRBJ2-2; D may be TRBD2 (5 bases). Germline V gene sequence: CDR1 SGHTA, CDR2 FQGNSA. The CDR3 totals 17 residues. The germline V and J ends were trimmed by 5 bases and 2 bases, with 18 bases remaining between them.

This clone was recorded a few times. The V call is TRBV2, the J call TRBJ2-7; no clear D gene. The germline V gene encodes CDR1 SNHLY and CDR2 FYNNEI. Trimming left V 4 bases short and J 6 bases short, with 7 bases between. The CDR3 consists of 11 residues. CDR3 coding DNA: TGTGCCAGCAGTGCCAGGTTCGAGCAGTACTTC. Its translation is CASSARFEQYF.

This chain uses TRBV6-5 with TRBJ2-7, with TRBD1 identical over 7 bases. Trimming cost V 5 bases and J 1 base; bases outside gene matches: 8. Germline CDR1 is MNHEY and CDR2 is SVGAGI. The CDR3 runs 15 residues. The CDR3 nucleotides are TGTGCCAGCAGTACGACAGGGACCGAATCCTACGAGCAGTACTTC. Its translation: CASSTTGTESYEQYF.

A few counts support this clone. The V gene is TRBV9, the J gene TRBJ2-1; 8 bases fit TRBD1. Germline assignment: CDR1 SGDLS and CDR2 YYNGEE. The length of the CDR3 is 14 residues. Unmatched junction bases numbered 5, after V lost 4 bases and J lost 5 bases. CDR3 protein: CASSPGQANNEQFF. The CDR3 nucleotides read TGTGCCAGCAGCCCGGGACAGGCCAACAATGAGCAGTTCTTC.

V usage is TRBV30 and J usage is TRBJ1-1; D remains ambiguous. The CDR3 has 14 amino acids. The germline gives CDR1 GTSNPN, CDR2 SVGIG (reference sequence). The V end was cut by 4 bases, the J end by 0 bases, with 12 bases between. CDR3 in amino acids: CAWTSLSLNTEAFF. In nucleotides, the CDR3 is TGTGCCTGGACCTCCCTGAGTTTGAACACTGAAGCTTTCTTT.

The chain is built from TRBV15 and TRBJ2-5, with D tentatively TRBD2 (7 bases). Trimming took off 0 bases at V and 5 bases at J, with 10 bases between the two ends. CDR3 length: 14 amino acids. CDR1 is LNHNV and CDR2 is YYDKDF in the germline V gene (reference sequence). The CDR3 sequence is CATSRDRGAETQYF. CDR3 nucleotide sequence: TGTGCCACCAGCAGAGACCGGGGGGCTGAGACCCAGTACTTC.